The sequence of this T cell receptor (beta chain) was determined in a study of shared clonotypes between healthy human individuals. Turning to the study itself: Every donor yielded three CD4 naive, three CD4 memory, two CD8 naive and one CD8 memory plate.

Germline CDR1 SGHAT, CDR2 FQNNGV. The CDR3 runs 12 residues. Trimming cost V 1 base and J 11 bases, with 11 bases left between them. This clone was recorded only once. An approximately 210 ng quantity of DNA, about 30,000 T cell genomes, went into the sorted-subset replicate PCRs. Sequenced by immunoSEQ multiplex PCR; TCRdb stores in-frame clones only, minus some. The data hold hundreds of thousands of clones, with roughly 95% observed a single time. The naive CD8 subset, CD45RO-negative cells positively selected for CCR7, excluded terminally differentiated effector memory CD45RA+ cells. The chain combines TRBV11-2 with TRBJ1-1; D not certain. The source is a woman in her twenties or thirties in good health. The sequenced sample consisted of naive CD8+ T cells sorted from blood. The CDR3 nucleotides are TGTGCCAGCAGCTTAGGTGGCGTGCTGGCTTTCTTT. Protein sequence: CASSLGGVLAFF. Complete variable domain (other parts from reference TRBV11-2 and TRBJ1-1): EAGVAQSPRYKIIEKRQSVAFWCNPISGHATLYWYQQILGQGPKLLIQFQNNGVVDDSQLPKDRFSAERLKGVDSTLKIQPAKLEDSAVYLCASSLGGVLAFFGQGTRLTVV.